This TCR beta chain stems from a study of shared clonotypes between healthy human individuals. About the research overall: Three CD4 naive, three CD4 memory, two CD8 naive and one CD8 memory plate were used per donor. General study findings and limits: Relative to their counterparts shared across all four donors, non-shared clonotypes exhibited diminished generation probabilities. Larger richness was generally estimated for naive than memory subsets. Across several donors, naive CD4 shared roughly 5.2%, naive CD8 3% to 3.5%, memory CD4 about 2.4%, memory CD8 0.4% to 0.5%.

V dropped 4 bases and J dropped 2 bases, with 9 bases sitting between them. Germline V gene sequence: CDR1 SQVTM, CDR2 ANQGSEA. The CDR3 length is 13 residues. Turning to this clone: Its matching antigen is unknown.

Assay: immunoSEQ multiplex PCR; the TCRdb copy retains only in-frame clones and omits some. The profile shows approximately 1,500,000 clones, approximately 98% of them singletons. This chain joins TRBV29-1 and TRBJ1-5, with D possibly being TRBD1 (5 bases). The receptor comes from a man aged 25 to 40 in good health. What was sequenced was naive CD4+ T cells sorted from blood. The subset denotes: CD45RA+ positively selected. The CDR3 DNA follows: TGCAGCGTTGCCGACAGTCGCAATCAGCCCCAGCATTTT. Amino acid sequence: CSVADSRNQPQHF.